The clone carrying this T cell receptor beta chain was observed a few times. Antigen specificity is unknown. This sample was included in a study of T-cell reconstitution after alpha-beta-depleted transplantation in children. Overall study findings and caveats: When one year had passed after transplant, most T-cell counts and diversity came from newly produced T cells. Reportedly, roughly two months post-transplant, alpha-beta T cells arose from several hundred expanded graft clones. Elevated TCRbeta diversity at day 60 was traced, in some patients, to surviving recipient T cells and thymic progenitors.

Library preparation (for TCRbeta) was performed with unique molecular identifiers. TCRdb used MiXCR to reprocess the PCR reads, holding one entry per CDR3 protein. The table includes approximately 500,000 distinct CDR3 sequences, about a quarter detected once. This CDR3 has 17 residues. Germline CDR1 and CDR2: SGHRS and YFSETQ. The junction had 11 bases not matched to a gene; V was cut back by 2 bases and J by 6 bases. Here the sequenced sample was PBMCs, taken before TCRalphabeta/CD19-depleted stem cell transplant. The chain uses TRBV5-1 and TRBJ2-1; 10 bases agree with TRBD2. This clonotype originated in a boy less than two years old with Wiskott-Aldrich syndrome, due to receive a stem cell transplant. The chain's CDR3 is CASSFLPTSGSFNEQFF. CDR3 nucleotide sequence: TGCGCCAGCAGCTTCCTTCCGACTAGCGGGTCTTTCAATGAGCAGTTCTTC.